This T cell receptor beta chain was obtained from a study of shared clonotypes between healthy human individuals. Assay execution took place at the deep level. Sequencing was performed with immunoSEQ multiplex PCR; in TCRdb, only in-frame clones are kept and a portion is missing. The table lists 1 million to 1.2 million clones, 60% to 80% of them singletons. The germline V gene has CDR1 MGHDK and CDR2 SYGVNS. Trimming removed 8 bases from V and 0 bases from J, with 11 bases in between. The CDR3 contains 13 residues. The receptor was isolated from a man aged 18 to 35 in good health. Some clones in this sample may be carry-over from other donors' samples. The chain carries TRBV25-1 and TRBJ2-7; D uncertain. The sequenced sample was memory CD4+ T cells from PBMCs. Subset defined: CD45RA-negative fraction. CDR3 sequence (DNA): TGTGCCAGCCATGACAAGACCTCCTACGAGCAGTACTTC. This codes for CASHDKTSYEQYF.